The sequence of this TCR beta chain was determined in a study of graft-versus-host responses after intestinal transplantation. Looking at the study overall: Recipients received multivisceral, liver-intestinal, or isolated intestinal transplants. Study-level results: Marrow from the recipient contained GvH clones, some of which had appeared first in ileum or blood.

Produced via immunoSEQ multiplex PCR; TCRdb's table is partial and in-frame only. The sample records approximately 80,000 clones, roughly 89% being singletons. In regard to this clone: Its antigen is as yet unknown.

V shed 1 base and J 1 base; nucleotides not matched to a gene: 10. This CDR3 is built from 17 residues. Germline values: CDR1 SGHDT, CDR2 YYEEEE. Material: unstimulated CD4+ T cells sorted from spleen or lymph node cells, obtained before intestinal transplant. V usage is TRBV5-6 and J usage is TRBJ2-7; TRBD1 agrees at 8 bases. This TCR derives from a human donor who received an intestinal transplant. CDR3 coding DNA: TGTGCCAGCAGCTTGTCTCCTAGGCAGGGGGCTTCCTACGAGCAGTACTTC. Protein sequence: CASSLSPRQGASYEQYF.